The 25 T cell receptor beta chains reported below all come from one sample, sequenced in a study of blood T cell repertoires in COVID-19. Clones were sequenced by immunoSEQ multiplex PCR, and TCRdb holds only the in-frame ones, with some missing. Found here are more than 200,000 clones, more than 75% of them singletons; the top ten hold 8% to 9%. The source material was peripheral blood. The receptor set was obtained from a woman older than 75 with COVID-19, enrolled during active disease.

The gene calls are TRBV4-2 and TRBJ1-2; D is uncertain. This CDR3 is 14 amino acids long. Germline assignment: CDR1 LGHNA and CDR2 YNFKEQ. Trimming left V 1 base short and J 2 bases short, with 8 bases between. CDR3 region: CASSQGVSNYGYTF. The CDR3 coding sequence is TGTGCCAGCAGCCAAGGCGTCTCGAACTATGGCTACACCTTC.

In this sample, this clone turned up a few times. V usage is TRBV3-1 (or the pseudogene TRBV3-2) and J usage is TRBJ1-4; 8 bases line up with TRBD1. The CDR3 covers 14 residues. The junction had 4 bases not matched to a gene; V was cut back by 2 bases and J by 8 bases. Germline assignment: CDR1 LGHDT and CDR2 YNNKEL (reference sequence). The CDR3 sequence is CASSQQGAGEKLFF. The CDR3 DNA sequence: TGTGCCAGCAGCCAACAGGGGGCTGGAGAAAAACTGTTTTTT.

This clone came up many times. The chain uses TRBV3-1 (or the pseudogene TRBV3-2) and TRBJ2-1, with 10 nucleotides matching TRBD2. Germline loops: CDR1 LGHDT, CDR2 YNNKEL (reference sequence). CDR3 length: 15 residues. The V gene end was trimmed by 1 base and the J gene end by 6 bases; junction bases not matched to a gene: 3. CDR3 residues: CASSQGSGGFNEQFF. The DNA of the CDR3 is TGTGCCAGCAGCCAAGGTAGCGGGGGGTTCAATGAGCAGTTCTTC.

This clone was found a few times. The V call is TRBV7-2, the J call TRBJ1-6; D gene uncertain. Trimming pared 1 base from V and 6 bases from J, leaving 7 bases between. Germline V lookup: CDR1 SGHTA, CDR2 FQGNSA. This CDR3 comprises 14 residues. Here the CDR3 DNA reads TGTGCCAGCAGCTTAGTCCCTATTAATTCACCCCTCCACTTT. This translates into CASSLVPINSPLHF.

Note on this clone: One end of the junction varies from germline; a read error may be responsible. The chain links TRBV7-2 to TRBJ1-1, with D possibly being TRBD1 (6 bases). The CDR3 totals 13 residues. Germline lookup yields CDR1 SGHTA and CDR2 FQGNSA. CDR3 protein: CASSLAGASEAFF. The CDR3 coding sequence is TGTGCCAGCAGTTTAGCAGGGGCCAGTGAAGCTTTCTTT.

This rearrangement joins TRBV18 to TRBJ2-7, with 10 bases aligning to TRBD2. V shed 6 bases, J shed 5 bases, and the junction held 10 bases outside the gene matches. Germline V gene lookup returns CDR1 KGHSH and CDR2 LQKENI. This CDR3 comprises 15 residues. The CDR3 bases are TGTGCCAGCTCTCGGGCCGGGACTAGCGCGGACGAGCAGTACTTC. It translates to CASSRAGTSADEQYF.

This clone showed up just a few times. CDR3 sequence: CASSLAPGVSYEQYF. CDR3 sequence (DNA): TGCGCCAGCAGCTTGGCCCCGGGGGTCTCCTACGAGCAGTACTTC. The rearrangement links TRBV5-1 to TRBJ2-7; tentative D call: TRBD2 (6 bases). The V gene lost 0 bases and the J gene lost 0 bases, with 10 bases spanning the gap. Germline V gives CDR1 SGHRS, CDR2 YFSETQ. CDR3 length equals 15 residues.

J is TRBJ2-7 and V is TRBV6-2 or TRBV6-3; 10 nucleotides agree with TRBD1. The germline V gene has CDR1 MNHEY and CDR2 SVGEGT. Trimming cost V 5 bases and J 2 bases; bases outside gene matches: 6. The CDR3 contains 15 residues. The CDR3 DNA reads TGTGCCAGCAGTCTAGACAGGGGGCGAACCTACGAGCAGTACTTC. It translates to CASSLDRGRTYEQYF.

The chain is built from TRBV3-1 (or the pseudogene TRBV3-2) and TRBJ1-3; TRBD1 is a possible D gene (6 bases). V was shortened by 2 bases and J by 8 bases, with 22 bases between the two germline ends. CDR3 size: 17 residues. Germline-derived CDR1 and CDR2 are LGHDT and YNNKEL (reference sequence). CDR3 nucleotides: TGTGCCAGCAGCCAAATAGTACAGAGTGGGGGCAGAGACACCATATATTTT. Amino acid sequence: CASSQIVQSGGRDTIYF.

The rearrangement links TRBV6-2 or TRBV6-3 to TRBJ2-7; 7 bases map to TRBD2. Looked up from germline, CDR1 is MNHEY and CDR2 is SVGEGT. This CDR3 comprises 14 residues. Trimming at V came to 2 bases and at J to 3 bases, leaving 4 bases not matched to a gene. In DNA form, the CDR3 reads TGTGCCAGCAGTTACCTCAAGCGGGACTACGAGCAGTACTTC. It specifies CASSYLKRDYEQYF.

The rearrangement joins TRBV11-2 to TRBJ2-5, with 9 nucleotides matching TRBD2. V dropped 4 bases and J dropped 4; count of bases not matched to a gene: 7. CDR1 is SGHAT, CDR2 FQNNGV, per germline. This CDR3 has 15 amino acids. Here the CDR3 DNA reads TGTGCCAGCAGCTCAAACGTTAGCGGGAGAGAGACCCAGTACTTC. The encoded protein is CASSSNVSGRETQYF. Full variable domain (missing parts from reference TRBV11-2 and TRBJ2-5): EAGVAQSPRYKIIEKRQSVAFWCNPISGHATLYWYQQILGQGPKLLIQFQNNGVVDDSQLPKDRFSAERLKGVDSTLKIQPAKLEDSAVYLCASSSNVSGRETQYFGPGTRLLVL.

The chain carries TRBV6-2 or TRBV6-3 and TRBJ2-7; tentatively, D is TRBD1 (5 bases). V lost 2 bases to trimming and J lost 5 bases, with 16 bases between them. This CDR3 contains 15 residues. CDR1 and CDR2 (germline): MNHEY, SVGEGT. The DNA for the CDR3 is TGTGCCAGCAGTTACCCCGCCAGGGCGCAGAACGAGCAGTACTTC. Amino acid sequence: CASSYPARAQNEQYF.

The chain's CDR3 is CASSPGGGAGNTIYF. In nucleotides, the CDR3 is TGTGCCAGCAGCCCGGGCGGGGGGGCTGGAAACACCATATATTTT. This sequence joins TRBV5-6 and TRBJ1-3; a possible D gene is TRBD1 (5 bases). CDR3 size: 15 residues. Trimming removed 4 bases at V and 2 bases at J, with 13 bases between. Germline V lookup: CDR1 SGHDT, CDR2 YYEEEE.

The DNA of the CDR3 is TGTGCCAGCAGTATCGGACAGGGGGCGAAGACTGAAGCTTTCTTT. Its protein is CASSIGQGAKTEAFF. The chain recombines TRBV6-2 or TRBV6-3 with TRBJ1-1; 11 bases are a match to TRBD1. This CDR3 is built from 15 residues. V was clipped by 5 bases and J by 5 bases; unmatched bases: 7. From germline, CDR1 is MNHEY and CDR2 SVGEGT.

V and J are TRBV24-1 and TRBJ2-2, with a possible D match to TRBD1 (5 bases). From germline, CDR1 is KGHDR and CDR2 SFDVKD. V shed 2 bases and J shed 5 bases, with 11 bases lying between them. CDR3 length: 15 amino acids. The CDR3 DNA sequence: TGTGCCACCAGTGATTCTGGCAGGGCGACCGGGGAGCTGTTTTTT. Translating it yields CATSDSGRATGELFF.

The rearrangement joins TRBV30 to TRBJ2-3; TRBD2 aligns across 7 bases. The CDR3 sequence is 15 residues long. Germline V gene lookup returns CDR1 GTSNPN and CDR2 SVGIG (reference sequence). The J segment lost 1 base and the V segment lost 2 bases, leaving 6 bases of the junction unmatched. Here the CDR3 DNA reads TGTGCCTGGAGTAGGGTGGGAGGGGGCACAGATACGCAGTATTTT. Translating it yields CAWSRVGGGTDTQYF.

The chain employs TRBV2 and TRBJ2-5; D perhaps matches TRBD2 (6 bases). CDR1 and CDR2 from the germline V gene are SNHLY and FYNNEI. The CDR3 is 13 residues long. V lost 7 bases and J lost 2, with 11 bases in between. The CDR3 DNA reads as TGTGCCAGCAAGAATAGCGGTCAAGAGACCCAGTACTTC. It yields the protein CASKNSGQETQYF.

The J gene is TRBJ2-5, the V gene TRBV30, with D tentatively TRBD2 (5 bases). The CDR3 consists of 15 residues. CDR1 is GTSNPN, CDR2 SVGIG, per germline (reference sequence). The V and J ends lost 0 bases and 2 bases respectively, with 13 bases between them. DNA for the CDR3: TGTGCCTGGAGTGTACAAAGAGGGTTTCAAGAGACCCAGTACTTC. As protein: CAWSVQRGFQETQYF.

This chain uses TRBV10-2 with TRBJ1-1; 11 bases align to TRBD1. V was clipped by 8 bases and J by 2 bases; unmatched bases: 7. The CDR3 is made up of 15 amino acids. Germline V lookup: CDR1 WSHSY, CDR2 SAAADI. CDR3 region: CASSGQGAINTEAFF. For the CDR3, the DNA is TGCGCCAGCTCCGGACAGGGGGCAATCAACACTGAAGCTTTCTTT.

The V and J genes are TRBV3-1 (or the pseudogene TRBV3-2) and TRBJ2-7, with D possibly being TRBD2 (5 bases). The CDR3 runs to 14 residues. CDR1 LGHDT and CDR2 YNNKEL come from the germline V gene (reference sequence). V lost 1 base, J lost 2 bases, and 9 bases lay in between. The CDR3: CASSQGSGTYEQYF. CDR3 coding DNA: TGTGCCAGCAGCCAAGGGTCGGGGACCTACGAGCAGTACTTC.

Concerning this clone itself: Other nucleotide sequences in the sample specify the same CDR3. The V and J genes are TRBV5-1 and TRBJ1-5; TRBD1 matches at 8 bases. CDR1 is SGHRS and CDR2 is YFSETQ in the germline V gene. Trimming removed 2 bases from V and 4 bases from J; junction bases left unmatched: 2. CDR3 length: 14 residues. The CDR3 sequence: CASSFGQGNQPQHF. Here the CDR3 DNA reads TGCGCCAGCAGCTTTGGACAGGGAAATCAGCCCCAGCATTTT.

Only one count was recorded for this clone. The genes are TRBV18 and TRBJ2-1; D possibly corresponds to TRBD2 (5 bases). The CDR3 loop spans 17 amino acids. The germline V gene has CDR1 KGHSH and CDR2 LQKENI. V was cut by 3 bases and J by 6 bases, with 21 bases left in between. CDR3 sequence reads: CASSPSPGGSIGNEQFF. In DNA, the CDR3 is TGTGCCAGCTCACCCTCCCCGGGCGGGTCTATTGGCAATGAGCAGTTCTTC.

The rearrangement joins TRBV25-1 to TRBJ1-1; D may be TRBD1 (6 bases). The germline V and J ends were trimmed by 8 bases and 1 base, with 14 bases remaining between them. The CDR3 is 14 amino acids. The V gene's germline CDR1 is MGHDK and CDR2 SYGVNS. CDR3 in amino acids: CASFPQGGNTEAFF. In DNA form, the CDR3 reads TGTGCCAGCTTCCCACAGGGTGGGAACACTGAAGCTTTCTTT.

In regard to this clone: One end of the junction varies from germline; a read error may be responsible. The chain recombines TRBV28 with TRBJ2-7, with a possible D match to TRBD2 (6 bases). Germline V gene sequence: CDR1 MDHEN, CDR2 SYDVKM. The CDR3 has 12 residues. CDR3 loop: CVSSPGGYEQYF. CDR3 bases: TGTGTCAGCAGCCCTGGGGGGTACGAGCAGTACTTC.

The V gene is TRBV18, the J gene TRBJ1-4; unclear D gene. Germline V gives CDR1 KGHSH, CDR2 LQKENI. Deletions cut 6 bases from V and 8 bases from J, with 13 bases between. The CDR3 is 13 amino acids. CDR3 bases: TGTGCCAGCTCCCCCCAACTCGGGGAAAAACTGTTTTTT. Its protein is CASSPQLGEKLFF.